This T cell receptor (beta chain) was sequenced in a study of blood T cell repertoires in COVID-19. Study context: Sources were T cells, B-cell-depleted T cells, or PBMCs; the material itself was cDNA or gDNA.

Between the trimmed V and J ends, which lost 2 bases and 7 bases, there was a span of 24 bases. CDR3 size: 18 residues. Germline V gene lookup returns CDR1 MNHEY and CDR2 SVGEGT. Per the authors' pipeline: Quantification of nucleated cells was approximated via reference gene primer amplification. Profiled with immunoSEQ multiplex PCR; TCRdb holds only in-frame clones, not every one. V and J calls and clone size are given by that table; D and trimming were obtained from the DNA. The sample consists of about 78,000 clones, over 80% of them appearing once. This sequence joins TRBV6-2 or TRBV6-3 and TRBJ2-1; D unresolved. The sequenced sample consisted of peripheral blood. The origin of this receptor is a man aged 60 to 75 with active or convalescent COVID-19. The CDR3 region has the DNA TGTGCCAGCAGTTACGAGGAACCAAGATTCCCTGGTCAAAATGAGCAGTTCTTC. This translates into CASSYEEPRFPGQNEQFF.